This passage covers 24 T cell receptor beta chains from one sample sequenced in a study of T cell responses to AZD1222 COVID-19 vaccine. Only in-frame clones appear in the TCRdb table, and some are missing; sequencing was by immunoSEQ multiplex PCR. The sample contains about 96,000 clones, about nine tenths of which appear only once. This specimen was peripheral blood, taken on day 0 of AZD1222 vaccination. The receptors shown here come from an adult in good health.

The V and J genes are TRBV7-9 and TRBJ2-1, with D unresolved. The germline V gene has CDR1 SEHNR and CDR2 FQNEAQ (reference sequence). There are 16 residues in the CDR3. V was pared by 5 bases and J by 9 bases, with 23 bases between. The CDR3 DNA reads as TGTGCCAGCAGCCACTTGCGTCGCCTCTGGAAGAGTGAGCAGTTCTTC. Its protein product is CASSHLRRLWKSEQFF.

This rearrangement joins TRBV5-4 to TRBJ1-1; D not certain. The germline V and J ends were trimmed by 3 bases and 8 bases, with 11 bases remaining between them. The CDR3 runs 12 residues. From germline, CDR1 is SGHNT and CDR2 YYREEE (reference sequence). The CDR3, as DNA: TGTGCCAGCAGCTCCGAGGGCAGGGAAGCTTTCTTT. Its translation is CASSSEGREAFF. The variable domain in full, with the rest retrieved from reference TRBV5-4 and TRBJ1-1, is ETGVTQSPTHLIKTRGQQVTLRCSSQSGHNTVSWYQQALGQGPQFIFQYYREEENGRGNFPPRFSGLQFPNYSSELNVNALELDDSALYLCASSSEGREAFFGQGTRLTVV.

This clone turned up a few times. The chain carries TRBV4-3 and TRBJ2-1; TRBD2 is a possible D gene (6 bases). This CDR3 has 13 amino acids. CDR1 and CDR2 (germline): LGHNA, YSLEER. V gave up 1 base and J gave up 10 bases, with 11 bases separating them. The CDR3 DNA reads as TGCGCCAGCAGCCAAGCCAACCGGGGGGAGCAGTTCTTC. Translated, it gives CASSQANRGEQFF.

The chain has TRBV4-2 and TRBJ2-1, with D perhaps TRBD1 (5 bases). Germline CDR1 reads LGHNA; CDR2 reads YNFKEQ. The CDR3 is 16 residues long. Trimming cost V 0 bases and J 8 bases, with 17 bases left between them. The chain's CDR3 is CASSQELRGSIHEQFF. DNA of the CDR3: TGTGCCAGCAGCCAAGAACTAAGGGGTTCCATCCATGAGCAGTTCTTC.

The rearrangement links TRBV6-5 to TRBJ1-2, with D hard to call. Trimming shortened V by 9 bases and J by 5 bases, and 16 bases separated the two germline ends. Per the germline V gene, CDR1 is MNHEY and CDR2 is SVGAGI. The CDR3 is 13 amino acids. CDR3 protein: CASSERRNYGYTF. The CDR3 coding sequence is TGTGCCAGTTCCGAGCGGCGGAATTATGGCTACACCTTC.

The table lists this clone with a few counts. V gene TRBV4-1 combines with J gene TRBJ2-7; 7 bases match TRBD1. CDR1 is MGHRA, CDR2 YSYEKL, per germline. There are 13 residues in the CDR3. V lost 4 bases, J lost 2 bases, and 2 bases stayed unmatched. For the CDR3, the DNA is TGCGCCAGCAGCCTGGGACAGACCTACGAGCAGTACTTC. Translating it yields CASSLGQTYEQYF.

Here the CDR3 reads CASSPGASLPGYTF. The CDR3 coding sequence is TGTGCCAGCAGCCCCGGGGCCTCTCTGCCAGGTTACACCTTC. The rearrangement links TRBV7-9 to TRBJ1-2, with D possibly matching TRBD1 (5 bases). Trimming shortened V by 5 bases and J by 11 bases, and 21 bases separated the two germline ends. This CDR3 is built from 14 residues. Germline CDR1 and CDR2: SEHNR and FQNEAQ (reference sequence).

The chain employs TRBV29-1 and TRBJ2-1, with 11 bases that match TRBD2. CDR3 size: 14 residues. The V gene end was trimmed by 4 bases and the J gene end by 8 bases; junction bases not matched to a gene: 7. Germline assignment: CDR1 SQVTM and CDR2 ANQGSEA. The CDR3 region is CSVGSLAGGYEQFF. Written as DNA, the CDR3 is TGCAGCGTTGGAAGTCTAGCGGGGGGCTATGAGCAGTTCTTC.

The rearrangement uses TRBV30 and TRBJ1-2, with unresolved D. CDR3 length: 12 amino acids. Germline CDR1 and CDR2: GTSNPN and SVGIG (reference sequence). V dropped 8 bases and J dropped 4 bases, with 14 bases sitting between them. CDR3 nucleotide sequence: TGTGCCACCTCCTGGGGAGGCTATGGCTACACCTTC. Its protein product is CATSWGGYGYTF.

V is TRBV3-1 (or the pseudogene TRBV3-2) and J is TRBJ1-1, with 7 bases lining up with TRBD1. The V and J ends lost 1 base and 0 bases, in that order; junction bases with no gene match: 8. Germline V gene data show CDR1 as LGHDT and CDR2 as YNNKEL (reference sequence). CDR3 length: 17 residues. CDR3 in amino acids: CASSQVGRGSVNTEAFF. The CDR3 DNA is TGTGCCAGCAGCCAAGTCGGCAGGGGGTCTGTGAACACTGAAGCTTTCTTT.

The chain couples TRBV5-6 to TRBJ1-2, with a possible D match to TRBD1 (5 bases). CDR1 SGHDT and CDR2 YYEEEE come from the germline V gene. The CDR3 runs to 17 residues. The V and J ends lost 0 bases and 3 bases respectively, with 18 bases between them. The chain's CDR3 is CASSLESGVWRDYGYTF. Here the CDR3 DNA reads TGTGCCAGCAGCTTGGAATCGGGGGTCTGGAGGGACTATGGCTACACCTTC.

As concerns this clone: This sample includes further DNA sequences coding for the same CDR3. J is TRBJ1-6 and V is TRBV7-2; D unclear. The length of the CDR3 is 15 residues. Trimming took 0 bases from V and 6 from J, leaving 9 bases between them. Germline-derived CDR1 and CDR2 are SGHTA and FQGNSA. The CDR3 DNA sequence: TGTGCCAGCAGCTTAGCAGGGCCCCCTAATTCACCCCTCCACTTT. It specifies CASSLAGPPNSPLHF.

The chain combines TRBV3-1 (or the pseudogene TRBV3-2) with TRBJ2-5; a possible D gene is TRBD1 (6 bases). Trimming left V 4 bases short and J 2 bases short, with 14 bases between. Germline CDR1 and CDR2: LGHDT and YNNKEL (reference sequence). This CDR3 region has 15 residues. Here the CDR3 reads CASSPGVGSQETQYF. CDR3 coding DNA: TGTGCCAGCAGCCCAGGGGTTGGCAGTCAAGAGACCCAGTACTTC.

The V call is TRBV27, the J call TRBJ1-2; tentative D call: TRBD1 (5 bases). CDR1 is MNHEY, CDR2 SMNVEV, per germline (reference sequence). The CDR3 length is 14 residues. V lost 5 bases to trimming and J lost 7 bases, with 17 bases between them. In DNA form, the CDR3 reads TGTGCCAGCAGTCACAATGCGGGGACCTTTGGCTACACCTTC. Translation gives CASSHNAGTFGYTF.

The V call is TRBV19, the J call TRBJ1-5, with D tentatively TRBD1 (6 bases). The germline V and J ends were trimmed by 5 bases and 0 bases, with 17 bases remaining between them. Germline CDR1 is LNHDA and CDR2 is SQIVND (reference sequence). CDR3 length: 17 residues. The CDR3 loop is CASSYGRDTYSNQPQHF. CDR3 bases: TGTGCCAGTAGTTATGGGAGGGACACATATAGCAATCAGCCCCAGCATTTT.

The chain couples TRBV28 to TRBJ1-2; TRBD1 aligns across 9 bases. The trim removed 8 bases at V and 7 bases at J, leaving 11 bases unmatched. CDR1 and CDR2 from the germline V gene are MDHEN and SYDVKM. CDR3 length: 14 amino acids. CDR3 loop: CASFRDRVVGGYTF. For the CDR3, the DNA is TGTGCCAGCTTCCGGGACAGGGTTGTCGGTGGCTACACCTTC.

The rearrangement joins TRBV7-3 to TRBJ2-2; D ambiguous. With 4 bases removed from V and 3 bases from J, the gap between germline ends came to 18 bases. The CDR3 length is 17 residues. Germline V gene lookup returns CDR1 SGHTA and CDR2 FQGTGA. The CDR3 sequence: CASSSPPVAFHTGELFF. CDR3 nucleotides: TGTGCCAGCAGCTCGCCCCCCGTGGCGTTTCACACCGGGGAGCTGTTTTTT.

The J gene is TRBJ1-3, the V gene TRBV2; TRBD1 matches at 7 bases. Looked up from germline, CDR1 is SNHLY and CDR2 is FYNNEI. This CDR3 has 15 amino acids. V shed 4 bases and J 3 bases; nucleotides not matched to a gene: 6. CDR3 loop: CASSVGGGGGNTIYF. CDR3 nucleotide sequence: TGTGCCAGCAGTGTAGGAGGGGGCGGTGGAAACACCATATATTTT.

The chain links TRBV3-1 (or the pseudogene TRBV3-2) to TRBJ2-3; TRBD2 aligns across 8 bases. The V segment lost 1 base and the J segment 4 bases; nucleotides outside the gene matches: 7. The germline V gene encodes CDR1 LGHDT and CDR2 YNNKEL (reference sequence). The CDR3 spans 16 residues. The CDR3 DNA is TGTGCCAGCAGCCAAGTCTCCGGGGGGGCTGCAGATACGCAGTATTTT. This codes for CASSQVSGGAADTQYF.

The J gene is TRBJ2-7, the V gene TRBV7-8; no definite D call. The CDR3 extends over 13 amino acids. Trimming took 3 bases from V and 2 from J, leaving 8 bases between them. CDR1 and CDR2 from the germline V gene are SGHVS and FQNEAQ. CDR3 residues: CASSFLGPYEQYF. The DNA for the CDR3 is TGTGCCAGCAGCTTCCTGGGTCCCTACGAGCAGTACTTC.

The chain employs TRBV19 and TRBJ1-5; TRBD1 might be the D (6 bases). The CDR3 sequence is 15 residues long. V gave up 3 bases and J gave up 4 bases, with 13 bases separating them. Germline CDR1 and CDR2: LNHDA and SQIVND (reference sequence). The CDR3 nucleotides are TGTGCCAGTAGTATTCGGCAGGGGATGAATCAGCCCCAGCATTTT. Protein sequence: CASSIRQGMNQPQHF.

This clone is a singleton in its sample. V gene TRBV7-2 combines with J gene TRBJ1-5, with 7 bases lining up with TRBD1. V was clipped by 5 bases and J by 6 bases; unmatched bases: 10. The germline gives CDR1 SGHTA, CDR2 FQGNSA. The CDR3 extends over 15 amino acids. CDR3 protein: CASSHNRGEGQPQHF. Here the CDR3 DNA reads TGTGCCAGCAGCCATAACAGGGGAGAAGGTCAGCCCCAGCATTTT.

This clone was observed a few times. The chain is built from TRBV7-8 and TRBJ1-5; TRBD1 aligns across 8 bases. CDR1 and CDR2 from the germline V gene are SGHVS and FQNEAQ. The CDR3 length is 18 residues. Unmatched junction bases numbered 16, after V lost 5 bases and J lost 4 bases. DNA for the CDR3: TGTGCCAGCAGCCCGCTTGGGGGCGGACAGGGAAGAAATCAGCCCCAGCATTTT. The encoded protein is CASSPLGGGQGRNQPQHF.

In DNA, the CDR3 is TGTGCCAGTAGTATTACTGTGGGCGGGGGGCTTTACAATGAGCAGTTCTTC. Its protein is CASSITVGGGLYNEQFF. This rearrangement joins TRBV19 to TRBJ2-1, with TRBD2 identical over 8 bases. This CDR3 region has 17 residues. Trimming cost V 3 bases and J 4 bases; bases outside gene matches: 11. Germline V gene data show CDR1 as LNHDA and CDR2 as SQIVND (reference sequence).